This TCR beta chain was captured by sequencing in a study of blood T cell repertoires in COVID-19. For the study at large: The study drew acute and convalescent COVID-19 samples from the United States, Italy and Spain. The analysed material was cDNA or gDNA that came from T cells, B-cell-depleted T cells, or PBMCs.

In the authors' methods: Cell counts per sample came from amplifying reference gene primers. The assay was immunoSEQ multiplex PCR, and TCRdb's table has in-frame clones only and misses some. That table furnishes V, J and clone size, whereas the DNA furnished D and trimming. The table has about 96,000 clones, approximately 90% seen once. Seattle cases were enrolled at active infection and followed longitudinally. Germline V gene sequence: CDR1 MDHEN, CDR2 SYDVKM. This CDR3 spans 14 amino acids. J lost 5 bases, V lost 3 bases, and 5 bases had no gene match. The receptor was derived from a human donor with COVID-19, enrolled during active disease. The donor label of this sample is uncertain. Source material: peripheral blood. This chain links TRBV28 with TRBJ1-2; TRBD1 matches 8 bases. In DNA, the CDR3 is TGTGCCAGCAGTTTCAGGGGGCGGATATATGGCTACACCTTC. Encoded protein: CASSFRGRIYGYTF.